The sequence of this T cell receptor (beta chain) was determined in a study of human T cells and chemical hapten exposure. Using its own MiXCR run on the RACE reads, TCRdb lists one record per CDR3 protein. The sample contains some 400,000 distinct CDR3 sequences, 5.1% of which appear only once. Time point indicated: pre-sensitization, week 0. As for treatment: therapeutic diphenylcyclopropenone sensitization with weekly scalp DPC. This CDR3 has 14 amino acids. Whole-study results and caveats: Unchanged with DPC sensitization were TCRs above 1 in 1000 frequency. Relative to controls, expanded TCRs formed significantly more large CDR3 similarity clusters.

A note on this clonotype: The antigen remains undetermined. A read error may account for a junction end that differs from germline.

Sequenced here: whole blood, sampled in connection with sensitization to the hapten diphenylcyclopropenone (DPC). This chain joins TRBV12-3 or TRBV12-4 and TRBJ1-1; D gene uncertain. The TCR comes from a woman in her forties or fifties with alopecia areata. Some clones in this sample may be carry-over from other donors' samples. This CDR3 is CASSLRAWDTEAFF. DNA of the CDR3: TGTGCCAGTAGTTTGAGGGCTTGGGACACTGAAGCTTTCTTT.